This T cell receptor (beta chain) was captured by sequencing in a study of shared clonotypes between healthy human individuals. For this clone: What it binds is unknown.

Study findings and constraints: A reduction in generation probabilities was seen for non-shared clonotypes relative to those shared by all four donors.

At the deep level, the assay was run. Original analysis: Owing to the provision of junction-only sequences devoid of quality scores by immunoSEQ, filtering differed. Here immunoSEQ multiplex PCR was the method, and the copy in TCRdb shows in-frame clones only, minus some. The DNA gave D and trimming, while V, J and clone size come from that table. The sample yields about a million clones, around 74% seen once. The germline CDR1 and CDR2 sequences are SQVTM and ANQGSEA. This CDR3 region has 12 residues. The V gene lost 3 bases and the J gene lost 3 bases, with 6 bases spanning the gap. The sequenced sample was memory CD4+ T cells sorted from blood. Regarding subset: CD45RA-negative fraction. The rearrangement joins TRBV29-1 to TRBJ2-1, with no clear D. The sequence was obtained from a man younger than 35 in good health. This chain's CDR3 is CSVDRSYNEQFF. The DNA for the CDR3 is TGCAGCGTTGATCGGAGCTACAATGAGCAGTTCTTC.